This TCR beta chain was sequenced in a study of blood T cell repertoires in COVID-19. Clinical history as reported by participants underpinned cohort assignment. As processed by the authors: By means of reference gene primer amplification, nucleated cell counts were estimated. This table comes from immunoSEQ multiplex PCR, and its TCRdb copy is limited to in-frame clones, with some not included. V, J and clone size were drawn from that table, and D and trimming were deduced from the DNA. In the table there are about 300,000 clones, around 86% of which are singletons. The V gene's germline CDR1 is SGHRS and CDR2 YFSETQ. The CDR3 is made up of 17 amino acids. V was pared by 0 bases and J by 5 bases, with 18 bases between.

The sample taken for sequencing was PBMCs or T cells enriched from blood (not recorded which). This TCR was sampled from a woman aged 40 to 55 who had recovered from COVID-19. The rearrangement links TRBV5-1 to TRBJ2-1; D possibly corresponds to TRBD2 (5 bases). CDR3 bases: TGCGCCAGCAGCTTGGCGGGTCAGCGGTTAAGGAACAATGAGCAGTTCTTC. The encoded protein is CASSLAGQRLRNNEQFF.